A few counts support the clone carrying this T cell receptor beta chain. What it recognizes is unknown. The study made its TCR cDNA through 5'RACE template switching. That step introduced a universal primer site along with UMIs. TCRdb recomputed calls from the 5' RACE reads with MiXCR, one row per CDR3 protein. Of 300,000 to 400,000 distinct CDR3 sequences in the sample, about 8.7% were seen once. Per germline, CDR1 KGHSH and CDR2 LQKENI. There are 15 residues in the CDR3. V was pared by 5 bases and J by 0 bases, with 11 bases between. These data originate in a study of T cells after yellow fever vaccination. Overall study findings and caveats: Faster peaking, at day 5 versus 15, marked a secondary response that was weaker. In FACS-sorted repertoires, abundant clonotypes from the bulk population could appear as contaminants.

Here the sequenced sample was PBMCs, taken on the day of the first yellow fever vaccination. The clonotype was recovered from a man between 18 and 35 years old who received the YFV17D yellow fever vaccine. This chain uses TRBV18 with TRBJ1-3; D gene uncertain. The CDR3 sequence: CASSMSGRSGNTIYF. Written as DNA, the CDR3 is TGTGCCAGCTCAATGTCGGGCCGCTCTGGAAACACCATATATTTT.